The rows below give T cell receptor beta chains drawn from one sample of a study of human T cells and chemical hapten exposure. A single record per CDR3 protein comes from TCRdb applying MiXCR to the RACE reads. The sample records 80,000 to 100,000 distinct CDR3 sequences, about 10% being singletons. Sequenced material: whole blood. These receptors were obtained from a female donor in good health. Some clones in this sample may be carry-over from other donors' samples. The CDR3 runs from the conserved cysteine through the conserved F or W. The order of the fields is V gene, D gene, clone size, J gene, CDR3 DNA, CDR3 protein. The D gene is left open where the match is weak. For some rows the clone size is stated as once, few or many, or as a class when expanded; others skip it.

>TRBV25-1|NA|few|TRBJ2-7
TGTGCCAGCAGTGAAGTTCGCGGCGGCTCCTACGAGCAGTACTTC
CASSEVRGGSYEQYF
>TRBV6-1|NA|few|TRBJ1-4
TGTGCCAGCAGTGAGCAGACAAGGGATGAAAAACTGTTTTTT
CASSEQTRDEKLFF
>TRBV29-1|NA|many|TRBJ2-5
TGCAGCGCTCGCGGCCAAGAGACCCAGTACTTC
CSARGQETQYF
>TRBV7-2|TRBD1|few|TRBJ1-3
TGTGCCAGCAGCAGGACAGGCTTAGATGGAAACACCATATATTTT
CASSRTGLDGNTIYF
>TRBV7-9|NA|few|TRBJ2-7
TGTGCCAGCAGCTCCACGGCATGGGAGCAGTACTTC
CASSSTAWEQYF
>TRBV7-9|TRBD1|NA|TRBJ2-2
TGTGCCAGCAGCCCCGGACAGGGGGCCACCGGGGAGCTGTTTTTT
CASSPGQGATGELFF
>TRBV19|TRBD1|NA|TRBJ2-2
TGTGCCAGTACCCCGGGACAGACCCTCACCGGGGAGCTGTTTTTT
CASTPGQTLTGELFF
>TRBV20-1|TRBD1|few|TRBJ2-1
TGCAGTGCGTCCGACCGACAGGGGATAATCAATGAGCAGTTCTTC
CSASDRQGIINEQFF
>TRBV6-4|NA|many|TRBJ2-3
TGTGCCAGCAGTGACGGCGGGAGCACAGATACGCAGTATTTT
CASSDGGSTDTQYF
>TRBV20-1|TRBD2|few|TRBJ2-3
TGCAGTGCTACCTCATTTACTAGCGGTGGGGGAGATACGCAGTATTTT
CSATSFTSGGGDTQYF
>TRBV19|NA|NA|TRBJ1-2
TGTGCCAGTAGTATTGGAGAGATTAGCGGCTACACCTTC
CASSIGEISGYTF
>TRBV6-2/TRBV6-3|NA|many|TRBJ2-7
TGTGCCACCCGGGACTTCTACGAGCAGTACTTC
CATRDFYEQYF
>TRBV5-5|TRBD1|many|TRBJ1-2
TGTGCCAGCAGCTTGGGAACAGGGGTCCGCTATGGCTACACCTTC
CASSLGTGVRYGYTF
>TRBV4-1|TRBD1|many|TRBJ1-6
TGCGCCAGCAGCTCAGGGACAGGGGTAAATTCACCCCTCCACTTT
CASSSGTGVNSPLHF
>TRBV6-4|NA|few|TRBJ2-1
TGTGCCAGCAGTGCGACTCTCTGTGGAAATGAGCAGTTCTTC
CASSATLCGNEQFF
>TRBV7-3|NA|NA|TRBJ2-3
TGTGCCAGCAGCCCGGACCGGTATAGCGGCCTCACAGATACGCAGTATTTT
CASSPDRYSGLTDTQYF
>TRBV25-1|NA|NA|TRBJ1-5
TGTGCCAGCAGTGACGGAAAGTATAGCAATCAGCCCCAGCATTTT
CASSDGKYSNQPQHF
>TRBV4-1|NA|many|TRBJ2-5
TGCGCCAGCAGCCAAGCTACGGGACACCCACAAGAGACCCAGTACTTC
CASSQATGHPQETQYF
>TRBV6-4|TRBD2|medium-sized|TRBJ2-2
TGTGCCAGCAGTGACTCGACTAGCAACACCGGGGAGCTGTTTTTT
CASSDSTSNTGELFF
>TRBV6-2/TRBV6-3|NA|NA|TRBJ1-5
TGTGCCAGCAGTTTTGGGAGATTGAGCAATCAGCCCCAGCATTTT
CASSFGRLSNQPQHF
>TRBV4-2|NA|many|TRBJ2-1
TGTGCCAGCAGCCAAGGCTTTAGTATTGAGCAGTTCTTC
CASSQGFSIEQFF
>TRBV19|NA|many|TRBJ1-2
TGTGCCAGTAAGGAGGGTGACTGGGACTATGGCTACACCTTC
CASKEGDWDYGYTF
>TRBV6-2/TRBV6-3|NA|many|TRBJ2-7
TGTGCCAGCCACACGAGCTCCTACGAGCAGTACTTC
CASHTSSYEQYF
>TRBV27|TRBD2|NA|TRBJ2-5
TGTGCCAGCAGTTTATCATTCGGACTAGCGGGCCAAGAGACCCAGTACTTC
CASSLSFGLAGQETQYF
>TRBV28|NA|few|TRBJ1-3
TGTGCCAGCAGTGTACAGGGTTCAGGAAACACCATATATTTT
CASSVQGSGNTIYF
>TRBV11-1|TRBD1|few|TRBJ2-2
TGTGCCAGCAGACCGACAGGGGCCAACACCGGGGAGCTGTTTTTT
CASRPTGANTGELFF
>TRBV27|NA|NA|TRBJ2-1
TGTGCCAGCAGTTTATCCGGGACGGCCCCTTACAATGAGCAGTTCTTC
CASSLSGTAPYNEQFF
>TRBV14|NA|once|TRBJ1-2
TGTGCCAGCAGCCGGTCGACGCCCGGGAACTATGGCTACACCTTC
CASSRSTPGNYGYTF
>TRBV4-3|NA|few|TRBJ1-6
TGCGCCAGCAGCCAAGATGGCAGTCTTAATTCACCCCTCCACTTT
CASSQDGSLNSPLHF
>TRBV12-5|NA|NA|TRBJ1-2
TGTGCTAGTGGTTTGGTACAACATAGAACCTTC
CASGLVQHRTF
>TRBV4-2|NA|NA|TRBJ1-1
TGTGCCAGCAGCCAAGATGTAGGGCTTTACACTGAAGCTTTCTTT
CASSQDVGLYTEAFF
>TRBV29-1|TRBD2|NA|TRBJ2-4
TGCAGCGCCACTAGCGGGGCCCAGGTAGACATTCAGTACTTC
CSATSGAQVDIQYF
>TRBV5-5|TRBD2|few|TRBJ2-2
TGTGCCAGCACCACTGGACTAGCGAACACCGGGGAGCTGTTTTTT
CASTTGLANTGELFF
>TRBV7-9|NA|many|TRBJ1-5
TGTGCCAGCAGCTTAGGGCCAGGGGTAATTCAGCCCCAGCATTTT
CASSLGPGVIQPQHF
>TRBV7-8|NA|many|TRBJ1-1
TGTGCCAGCAGCACACCGGTCACTGAAGCTTTCTTT
CASSTPVTEAFF
>TRBV7-9|NA|many|TRBJ2-7
TGTGCCAGCGAACAGGGACCCACGTACGAGCAGTACTTC
CASEQGPTYEQYF
>TRBV30|NA|NA|TRBJ2-3
TGTGCCTGGAGGGGGGGAGATACGCAGTATTTT
CAWRGGDTQYF
>TRBV12-3/TRBV12-4|NA|NA|TRBJ1-2
TGTGCCAGCAGAGTTCTGTATGGCTACACCTTC
CASRVLYGYTF
>TRBV29-1|NA|few|TRBJ2-7
TGCAGCGTCGGGACCGTCGGCTACGAGCAGTACTTC
CSVGTVGYEQYF
>TRBV30|NA|few|TRBJ1-2
TGTGCCTGGAGTGTTTTGGGGGCCCAAGTCTATGGCTACACCTTC
CAWSVLGAQVYGYTF
>TRBV4-2|NA|NA|TRBJ2-3
TGTGCCAGCAGCCCGAACGAATATAAAGATACGCAGTATTTT
CASSPNEYKDTQYF
>TRBV7-2|TRBD1|few|TRBJ1-5
TGTGCCAGCAGCTTAACGGACAGGATCAATCAGCCCCAGCATTTT
CASSLTDRINQPQHF
>TRBV29-1|NA|few|TRBJ2-4
TGCAGCGTTGAAGAAACCTTAGCCAAAAACATTCAGTACTTC
CSVEETLAKNIQYF
>TRBV2|NA|once|TRBJ2-2
TGTGTCAGCAGCCGAAACACCGGGGAGCTGTTTTTT
CVSSRNTGELFF
>TRBV6-5|TRBD2|few|TRBJ2-7
TGTGCCAGCAGTTACGAAGGGACTAGCGCCTCCTACGAGCAGTACTTC
CASSYEGTSASYEQYF
>TRBV5-4|NA|many|TRBJ1-1
TGTGCCAGCAGCGTGACAGGCGGGACTGAAGCTTTCTTT
CASSVTGGTEAFF
>TRBV5-5|NA|NA|TRBJ1-5
TGTGCCAGCAGCTCGATGGGGTCTAGCAATCAGCCCCAGCATTTT
CASSSMGSSNQPQHF
>TRBV6-2/TRBV6-3|NA|few|TRBJ2-4
TGTGCCAGCAGTTACTCGAGAGACTACGCCTTGATGGCCAAAAACATTCAGTACTTC
CASSYSRDYALMAKNIQYF
>TRBV28|NA|NA|TRBJ2-7
TGTGCCAGCAGTTTAGAGGGGGGCTACGAGCAGTACTTC
CASSLEGGYEQYF
>TRBV15|TRBD1|few|TRBJ2-1
TGTGCCACCAGCAGATCGACAGGGGGCTCCTACAATGAGCAGTTCTTC
CATSRSTGGSYNEQFF
>TRBV2|TRBD1|few|TRBJ1-1
TGTGCCAGCAGTGAAGGGGACAGGGGGCAAGCTTTCTTT
CASSEGDRGQAFF
>TRBV25-1|TRBD2|few|TRBJ2-1
TGTGCCAGCAGGGGGACTAGCGGGAGCCCAGGAAATGAGCAGTTCTTC
CASRGTSGSPGNEQFF
>TRBV19|TRBD1|NA|TRBJ1-5
TGTGCCAGTACCGACTTAACGACAGGGAGAGGCTCGAAACAGCCCCAGCATTTT
CASTDLTTGRGSKQPQHF
>TRBV11-2|NA|NA|TRBJ2-1
TGTGCCAGCACTGAGCGGCGGTTCTACAATGAGCAGTTCTTC
CASTERRFYNEQFF
>TRBV2|NA|few|TRBJ2-1
TGTGCCAGTCCCAGCCGGGGCCAGGACAATGAGCAGTTCTTC
CASPSRGQDNEQFF